One sample yielded the 15 T cell receptor beta chains listed below, sequenced in a study of early T cells in non-severe SARS-CoV-2 infection. TCRdb redid the calling of the 5' RACE reads with MiXCR, one entry per CDR3 protein. The sample yields more than 20,000 distinct CDR3 sequences, 4% seen once. The sample consisted of whole blood. The origin of the receptors is an adult who was a healthcare worker with PCR-confirmed SARS-CoV-2 infection or an uninfected control (not recorded which).

In its sample, this clonotype was seen many times. CDR3 residues: CASSPGTANYEQYF. As DNA, the CDR3 is TGTGCCAGCAGCCCCGGGACCGCGAACTACGAGCAGTACTTC. This chain uses TRBV7-6 with TRBJ2-7; either TRBD1 or TRBD2 may fit D (5 bases each). Trimming pared 5 bases from V and 3 bases from J, leaving 14 bases between. The CDR3 totals 14 residues. The V gene's germline CDR1 is SGHVS and CDR2 FNYEAQ.

This clonotype occurred many times. This chain connects TRBV7-9 to TRBJ1-2, with 9 positions matching TRBD1. Trimming took 5 bases from V and 6 from J; bases not matched to a gene: 4. CDR1 is SEHNR and CDR2 is FQNEAQ in the germline V gene (reference sequence). The CDR3 consists of 13 residues. CDR3 protein: CASSTGTGHGYTF. The CDR3 DNA sequence: TGTGCCAGCAGCACCGGGACAGGGCATGGCTACACCTTC.

This clonotype was seen ten or more times. V and J are TRBV7-2 and TRBJ1-5, with 8 bases aligning to TRBD1. V was clipped by 1 base and J by 6 bases; unmatched bases: 8. CDR1 and CDR2 from the germline V gene are SGHTA and FQGNSA. There are 16 residues in the CDR3. As DNA, the CDR3 is TGTGCCAGCAGCTTAGGTGACAGGGGTCGGGGTCAGCCCCAGCATTTT. It translates to CASSLGDRGRGQPQHF. Together with reference TRBV7-2 and TRBJ1-5, the CDR3 gives the full variable domain: GAGVSQSPSNKVTEKGKDVELRCDPISGHTALYWYRQSLGQGLEFLIYFQGNSAPDKSGLPSDRFSAERTGGSVSTLTIQRTQQEDSAVYLCASSLGDRGRGQPQHFGDGTRLSIL.

At least ten counts were recorded for this clonotype. The rearrangement uses TRBV27 and TRBJ1-4, with unresolved D. The CDR3 contains 14 residues. Germline loops: CDR1 MNHEY, CDR2 SMNVEV (reference sequence). V lost 6 bases and J lost 1, with 9 bases in between. The CDR3 sequence is CASRSIGTNEKLFF. The DNA of the CDR3 is TGTGCCAGCAGATCAATCGGAACTAATGAAAAACTGTTTTTT.

The table lists this clonotype with many counts. The chain carries TRBV7-2 and TRBJ2-6, with TRBD1 as a possible D gene (6 bases). This CDR3 comprises 15 residues. The germline V gene encodes CDR1 SGHTA and CDR2 FQGNSA. V was cut by 5 bases and J by 6 bases, with 14 bases left in between. The CDR3 DNA reads TGTGCCAGCAGCCGGGACAACTCAAAGGCCAACGTCCTGACTTTC. It yields the protein CASSRDNSKANVLTF.

This clonotype was picked up a small number of times. The chain links TRBV7-8 to TRBJ2-3; TRBD1 aligns across 7 bases. Germline trimming cut 4 bases from V and 3 bases from J; bases unmatched to any gene: 4. The germline V gene encodes CDR1 SGHVS and CDR2 FQNEAQ. The CDR3 contains 14 residues. This chain's CDR3 is CASSYRDRTDTQYF. CDR3 nucleotides: TGTGCCAGCAGCTACAGGGACAGAACAGATACGCAGTATTTT.

This clonotype was found a few times. The chain is built from TRBV11-1 and TRBJ2-2; D possibly uses TRBD1 or TRBD2 (5 bases each). Germline V CDR1 and CDR2: SGHAT, FQDESV (reference sequence). Deletions cut 6 bases from V and 4 bases from J, with 15 bases between. The CDR3 spans 15 residues. The CDR3 region has the DNA TGTGCCAGCAGTCATGGCCCGGGGACCACCGGGGAGCTGTTTTTT. Its translation is CASSHGPGTTGELFF.

There are many counts of this clonotype. The chain employs TRBV12-3 or TRBV12-4 and TRBJ2-1; TRBD2 aligns across 10 bases. The V segment lost 0 bases and the J segment 9 bases; nucleotides outside the gene matches: 8. The CDR3 has 16 amino acids. CDR3: CASSLASAGGRSEQFF. The DNA for the CDR3 is TGTGCCAGCAGTTTAGCGTCAGCGGGGGGGCGTAGTGAGCAGTTCTTC.

Ten or more counts support this clonotype. The J gene is TRBJ2-7, the V gene TRBV28; perhaps D is TRBD1 or TRBD2 (5 bases each). From germline, CDR1 is MDHEN and CDR2 SYDVKM. The V end lost 3 bases, the J end lost 2 bases, and 8 bases lay between the germline ends. The CDR3 runs 13 residues. DNA for the CDR3: TGTGCCAGCAGTTTGGGACCTACCTACGAGCAGTACTTC. It encodes CASSLGPTYEQYF. The full variable domain, its missing parts supplied by reference TRBV28 and TRBJ2-7, is DVKVTQSSRYLVKRTGEKVFLECVQDMDHENMFWYRQDPGLGLRLIYFSYDVKMKEKGDIPEGYSVSREKKERFSLILESASTNQTSMYLCASSLGPTYEQYFGPGTRLTVT.

This clonotype was detected ten times or more. V gene TRBV29-1 combines with J gene TRBJ2-6; D call uncertain. The CDR3 has 13 residues. Per the germline V gene, CDR1 is SQVTM and CDR2 is ANQGSEA. V was cut by 4 bases and J by 3 bases, with 7 bases left in between. Here the CDR3 reads CSVGLGGANVLTF. For the CDR3, the DNA is TGCAGCGTTGGCCTGGGTGGGGCCAACGTCCTGACTTTC. Drawing the rest from reference TRBV29-1 and TRBJ2-6, the complete variable domain is SAVISQKPSRDICQRGTSLTIQCQVDSQVTMMFWYRQQPGQSLTLIATANQGSEATYESGFVIDKFPISRPNLTFSTLTVSNMSPEDSSIYLCSVGLGGANVLTFGAGSRLTVL.

In its sample, this clonotype was seen many times. The rearrangement uses TRBV7-3 and TRBJ2-1; perhaps TRBD1 as D (6 bases). V was clipped by 5 bases and J by 3 bases, with 17 bases between them. The CDR3 has 16 amino acids. Germline-derived CDR1 and CDR2 are SGHTA and FQGTGA. CDR3 in DNA: TGTGCCAGCAGCGCGACTACCGGGACAAGCTACAATGAGCAGTTCTTC. It encodes CASSATTGTSYNEQFF. Full variable domain (missing parts from reference TRBV7-3 and TRBJ2-1): GAGVSQTPSNKVTEKGKYVELRCDPISGHTALYWYRQSLGQGPEFLIYFQGTGAADDSGLPNDRFFAVRPEGSVSTLKIQRTERGDSAVYLCASSATTGTSYNEQFFGPGTRLTVL.

In its sample, this clonotype was seen many times. J is TRBJ2-7 and V is TRBV5-4; 8 bases line up with TRBD1. The V gene end was trimmed by 0 bases and the J gene end by 5 bases; junction bases not matched to a gene: 7. The V gene's germline CDR1 is SGHNT and CDR2 YYREEE (reference sequence). The CDR3 has 15 amino acids. CDR3 sequence (DNA): TGTGCCAGCAGCTTGGCGGACAGGGAACCCCACGAGCAGTACTTC. This codes for CASSLADREPHEQYF.

The J gene is TRBJ2-3, the V gene TRBV4-3; a possible D gene is TRBD2 (5 bases). Per germline, CDR1 LGHNA and CDR2 YSLEER. This CDR3 spans 15 amino acids. Between the trimmed V and J ends, which lost 0 bases and 1 base, there was a span of 8 bases. This CDR3 is CASSQDFGGTDTQYF. The CDR3 bases are TGCGCCAGCAGCCAAGATTTCGGGGGCACAGATACGCAGTATTTT.

There are many counts of this clonotype. This sequence joins TRBV20-1 and TRBJ1-3; possibly TRBD1 for D (5 bases). The CDR3 runs to 15 residues. V dropped 6 bases and J dropped 4 bases, with 19 bases sitting between them. Per germline, CDR1 DFQATT and CDR2 SNEGSKA (reference sequence). The CDR3 DNA reads TGCAGTGCCGCCCCTCCAGGGTATTCGGGAAACACCATATATTTT. Translation gives CSAAPPGYSGNTIYF.

This clonotype was found a few times. This rearrangement joins TRBV10-3 to TRBJ2-2, with D possibly TRBD1 on 7 matching bases. V was pared by 8 bases and J by 3 bases, with 13 bases between. The CDR3 has 14 residues. Per the germline V gene, CDR1 is ENHRY and CDR2 is SYGVKD. The CDR3 coding sequence is TGTGCCATCGGAGGGGGCACAGACACCGGGGAGCTGTTTTTT. This gives the protein CAIGGGTDTGELFF.